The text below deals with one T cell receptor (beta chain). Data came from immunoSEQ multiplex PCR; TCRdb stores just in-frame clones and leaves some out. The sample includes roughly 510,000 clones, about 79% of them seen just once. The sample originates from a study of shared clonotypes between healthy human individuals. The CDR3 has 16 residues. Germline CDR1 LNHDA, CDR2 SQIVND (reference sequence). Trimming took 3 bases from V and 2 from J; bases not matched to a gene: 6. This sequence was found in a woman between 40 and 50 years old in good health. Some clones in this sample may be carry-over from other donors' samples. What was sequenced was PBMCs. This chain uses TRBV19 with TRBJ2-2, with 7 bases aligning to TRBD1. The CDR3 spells CASSISGTANTGELFF. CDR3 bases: TGTGCCAGTAGTATCAGTGGGACAGCCAACACCGGGGAGCTGTTTTTT.